A single sample gave rise to the 26 T cell receptor beta chains below, sequenced in a study of T cells in localized non-small cell lung cancer (TCRdb year 2020). The receptor library was made with the immunoSEQ multiplex PCR assay. Entries here come from immuneACCESS through TCRdb and include only in-frame sequences with V and J called. Some clones fail to appear in such tables; in the studies checked, an unresolved V gene covers under half of the shortfall, and the cause of the remainder is unknown. Recorded for this sample are 15,000 to 20,000 clones; roughly four fifths of them occurred a single time. The top ten clones comprise about 25% of the sample. The specimen was peripheral blood, collected before any cancer treatment. The receptors come from a female donor older than 55 with stage I lung adenocarcinoma.

The V and J genes are TRBV19 and TRBJ1-2, with D perhaps matching TRBD1 (6 bases). Germline CDR1 is LNHDA and CDR2 is SQIVND (reference sequence). The CDR3 covers 15 residues. The V gene lost 2 bases and the J gene lost 6 bases, with 16 bases spanning the gap. CDR3 amino acids: CASSIMAGVLHGYTF. The CDR3, as DNA: TGTGCCAGTAGTATAATGGCAGGGGTTCTTCATGGCTACACCTTC. The full variable domain, in which reference TRBV19 and TRBJ1-2 provide the parts outside the CDR3, is DGGITQSPKYLFRKEGQNVTLSCEQNLNHDAMYWYRQDPGQGLRLIYYSQIVNDFQKGDIAEGYSVSREKKESFPLTVTSAQKNPTAFYLCASSIMAGVLHGYTFGSGTRLTVV.

This clone occurred a few times. This chain connects TRBV29-1 to TRBJ1-2; D is undetermined. Trimming shortened V by 5 bases and J by 2 bases, and 18 bases separated the two germline ends. Looked up from germline, CDR1 is SQVTM and CDR2 is ANQGSEA. There are 15 residues in the CDR3. CDR3: CSVSDGILGNYGYTF. CDR3 bases: TGCAGCGTTTCTGACGGGATTCTAGGGAACTATGGCTACACCTTC.

V gene TRBV6-5 combines with J gene TRBJ1-1, with D perhaps TRBD1 (5 bases). Per germline, CDR1 MNHEY and CDR2 SVGAGI. The CDR3 length is 13 residues. The germline V and J ends were trimmed by 2 bases and 1 base, with 5 bases remaining between them. The DNA of the CDR3 is TGTGCCAGCAGTTACGGGGGGAACACTGAAGCTTTCTTT. Amino acids: CASSYGGNTEAFF.

The chain carries TRBV29-1 and TRBJ2-4; TRBD1 agrees at 10 bases. Looked up from germline, CDR1 is SQVTM and CDR2 is ANQGSEA. V was clipped by 4 bases and J by 5 bases; unmatched bases: 2. CDR3 size: 13 residues. The CDR3 is CSVGGTGENIQYF. The CDR3 nucleotides are TGCAGCGTTGGGGGGACAGGGGAAAACATTCAGTACTTC.

This clone was recorded a few times. The J gene is TRBJ1-5, the V gene TRBV6-6; 8 bases are a match to TRBD1. CDR3 length equals 15 residues. CDR1 is MNHNY and CDR2 is SVGAGI in the germline V gene (reference sequence). V lost 7 bases to trimming and J lost 7 bases; unmatched junction nucleotides: 12. The CDR3 nucleotides are TGTGCCAGCACTAAAATTTCAGGGGGCGGACAGCCCCAGCATTTT. Amino acid sequence: CASTKISGGGQPQHF.

The chain employs TRBV30 and TRBJ1-2; D possibly corresponds to TRBD1 (5 bases). V was cut by 3 bases and J by 4 bases, with 12 bases left in between. Germline values: CDR1 GTSNPN, CDR2 SVGIG (reference sequence). This CDR3 has 13 amino acids. Written as DNA, the CDR3 is TGTGCCTGGAGCCTGGGACTTGGCTATGGCTACACCTTC. Translation gives CAWSLGLGYGYTF.

The chain uses TRBV2 and TRBJ1-3; no definite D call. The CDR3 consists of 13 residues. Germline CDR1 and CDR2: SNHLY and FYNNEI. V was trimmed by 5 bases and J by 1 base, leaving 6 bases between them. The CDR3 bases are TGTGCCAGCAGTTACATGTCTGGAAACACCATATATTTT. This sequence encodes CASSYMSGNTIYF.

J is TRBJ1-2 and V is TRBV7-2, with D tentatively TRBD1 (6 bases). Trimming pared 5 bases from V and 1 base from J, leaving 11 bases between. The CDR3 is made up of 14 amino acids. The V gene's germline CDR1 is SGHTA and CDR2 FQGNSA. The CDR3 loop reads CASSPMGHNYGYTF. The CDR3 coding sequence is TGTGCCAGCAGCCCTATGGGACATAACTATGGCTACACCTTC.

V and J are TRBV10-2 and TRBJ1-1; D gene unclear. Trimming took 3 bases from V and 11 from J, leaving 10 bases between them. CDR1 is WSHSY and CDR2 is SAAADI in the germline V gene. CDR3 length equals 11 residues. CDR3 DNA sequence: TGCGCCAGCAGTGAAGCTGGGAGGGCTTTCTTT. This translates into CASSEAGRAFF.

The chain recombines TRBV13 with TRBJ2-1; a possible D gene is TRBD2 (6 bases). V was trimmed by 3 bases and J by 0 bases, leaving 18 bases between them. Germline V gene data show CDR1 as PRHDT and CDR2 as FYEKMQ (reference sequence). This CDR3 has 18 residues. CDR3 bases: TGTGCCAGCAGCTTCGGACGACCTAGGGGACTCTCCTACAATGAGCAGTTCTTC. Amino acids: CASSFGRPRGLSYNEQFF.

This chain links TRBV21-1 with TRBJ1-2. TRBV21-1 is annotated as a pseudogene. This CDR3 comprises 13 residues. This CDR3 is CASSKERIYGYTF. In nucleotides, the CDR3 is TGTGCCAGCAGCAAGGAGCGAATCTATGGCTACACCTTC.

CDR3 coding DNA: TGTGCCAGCAGTGTGGGGGTCCGATCGAACACCTTC. Translating it yields CASSVGVRSNTF. The chain has TRBV6-1 and TRBJ1-2; the D gene is possibly TRBD1 (5 bases). V lost 4 bases to trimming and J lost 12 bases, with 15 bases between them. The CDR3 is made up of 12 amino acids. Germline V gene sequence: CDR1 MNHNS, CDR2 SASEGT.

This chain connects TRBV7-7 to TRBJ2-4; D is possibly TRBD1 (6 bases). CDR3 length: 13 residues. V lost 1 base to trimming and J lost 12 bases, with 13 bases between them. Germline V CDR1 and CDR2: SSHAT, FNYEAQ (reference sequence). CDR3 coding DNA: TGTGCCAGCAGCTTAGTTCTTGGGGGCGCTCAGTACTTC. This encodes CASSLVLGGAQYF.

The genes are TRBV19 and TRBJ2-3; D could derive from TRBD1 or TRBD2 (7 bases each). V dropped 7 bases and J dropped 8 bases, with 19 bases sitting between them. The CDR3 runs 14 residues. Germline V gene data show CDR1 as LNHDA and CDR2 as SQIVND (reference sequence). In DNA, the CDR3 is TGTGCCAGTAATCCAGGGGGGGGGATCCCTACGCAGTATTTT. It yields the protein CASNPGGGIPTQYF.

This clone appeared a single time. CDR3 in amino acids: CASSLREDQPQHF. The CDR3 DNA is TGTGCCAGCAGTCTTAGGGAGGATCAGCCCCAGCATTTT. The V and J genes are TRBV14 and TRBJ1-5; D is uncertain. Trimming removed 6 bases from V and 5 bases from J, with 11 bases in between. The V gene's germline CDR1 is SGHDN and CDR2 FVKESK. CDR3 length equals 13 residues. Combining the CDR3 with reference TRBV14 and TRBJ1-5 gives the whole variable domain EAGVTQFPSHSVIEKGQTVTLRCDPISGHDNLYWYRRVMGKEIKFLLHFVKESKQDESGMPNNRFLAERTGGTYSTLKVQPAELEDSGVYFCASSLREDQPQHFGDGTRLSIL.

The chain uses TRBV2 and TRBJ1-1; TRBD1 agrees at 9 bases. The CDR3 has 15 amino acids. J was trimmed by 1 base and V by 2 bases; bases with no gene match: 2. Germline assignment: CDR1 SNHLY and CDR2 FYNNEI. The DNA of the CDR3 is TGTGCCAGCAGTGAACTGGGACAGGGGAACACTGAAGCTTTCTTT. Translation gives CASSELGQGNTEAFF.

V usage is TRBV18 and J usage is TRBJ2-1; D ambiguous. V lost 4 bases and J lost 0, with 10 bases in between. In germline, CDR1 is KGHSH, CDR2 LQKENI. The CDR3 runs to 15 residues. The CDR3 protein is CASSREPLSYNEQFF. The DNA of the CDR3 is TGTGCCAGCTCACGTGAGCCTCTCTCCTACAATGAGCAGTTCTTC.

The chain employs TRBV30 and TRBJ1-3, with TRBD1 matching 7 bases. CDR1 is GTSNPN, CDR2 SVGIG, per germline (reference sequence). V shed 3 bases and J 2 bases; nucleotides not matched to a gene: 4. This CDR3 is built from 14 residues. For the CDR3, the DNA is TGTGCCTGGAGCAGGGGGGCAGCTGGAAACACCATATATTTT. This translates into CAWSRGAAGNTIYF.

The rearrangement uses TRBV2 and TRBJ1-1, with 8 bases matching TRBD1. Germline CDR1 reads SNHLY; CDR2 reads FYNNEI. Trimming removed 3 bases from V and 3 bases from J; junction bases left unmatched: 9. The CDR3 contains 16 residues. CDR3 amino acids: CASSDPSRGLHTEAFF. CDR3 in DNA: TGTGCCAGCAGTGATCCGAGCAGGGGGCTCCACACTGAAGCTTTCTTT.

This clone has just one count. The J gene is TRBJ1-5, the V gene TRBV4-1; TRBD1 matches at 9 bases. Trimming cost V 3 bases and J 9 bases; bases outside gene matches: 12. Per the germline V gene, CDR1 is MGHRA and CDR2 is YSYEKL. The length of the CDR3 is 16 residues. The CDR3 region is CASSQGDTGGPSPQHF. The CDR3 region has the DNA TGCGCCAGCAGCCAGGGGGATACAGGGGGCCCATCGCCCCAGCATTTT.

The rearrangement uses TRBV11-2 and TRBJ2-1; TRBD1 matches at 7 bases. V was clipped by 7 bases and J by 11 bases; unmatched bases: 14. The CDR3 contains 14 residues. Germline lookup yields CDR1 SGHAT and CDR2 FQNNGV. The CDR3 sequence is CASILSLGQDKQFF. In DNA, the CDR3 is TGTGCCAGCATCTTGTCACTCGGACAGGATAAGCAGTTCTTC.

The CDR3 reads CASSQGLRQETQYF. The CDR3 DNA sequence: TGCGCCAGCAGCCAAGGGCTTCGCCAAGAGACCCAGTACTTC. V and J are TRBV4-1 and TRBJ2-5, with D uncertain. Trimming left V 1 base short and J 1 base short, with 7 bases between. Germline assignment: CDR1 MGHRA and CDR2 YSYEKL. The CDR3 is 14 amino acids.

This clone was detected only a few times. The chain is built from TRBV4-2 and TRBJ1-2, with 8 bases lining up with TRBD1. Trimming took 4 bases from V and 7 from J; bases not matched to a gene: 8. The CDR3 contains 14 residues. Per germline, CDR1 LGHNA and CDR2 YNFKEQ. CDR3 sequence: CASSRETGGSGYTF. CDR3 bases: TGTGCCAGCAGCCGAGAAACAGGGGGATCTGGCTACACCTTC.

The chain couples TRBV4-3 to TRBJ1-3; tentative D call: TRBD1 (5 bases). Germline V CDR1 and CDR2: LGHNA, YSLEER. This CDR3 region has 16 residues. Trimming left V 2 bases short and J 2 bases short, with 13 bases between. The CDR3 sequence is CASSQIQGLAGNTIYF. Here the CDR3 DNA reads TGCGCCAGCAGCCAAATTCAGGGACTTGCTGGAAACACCATATATTTT.

The chain links TRBV5-6 to TRBJ2-7; D gene uncertain. Trimming shortened V by 4 bases and J by 5 bases, and 10 bases separated the two germline ends. The CDR3 loop spans 12 amino acids. Germline loops: CDR1 SGHDT, CDR2 YYEEEE. For the CDR3, the DNA is TGTGCCAGCAGCCGTTATTCGGACGAGCAGTACTTC. This encodes CASSRYSDEQYF.

Here the CDR3 DNA reads TGTGCCAGCAGCCAAGTAGGGTATACAGATACGCAGTATTTT. Translated: CASSQVGYTDTQYF. The V gene is TRBV4-2, the J gene TRBJ2-3; no definite D call. From germline, CDR1 is LGHNA and CDR2 YNFKEQ. The CDR3 is 14 amino acids. Between the trimmed V and J ends, which lost 1 base and 3 bases, there was a span of 8 bases.